Detailed here is one T cell receptor beta chain. The data are from a study of blood T cell repertoires in COVID-19. Study as a whole: T cells, B-cell-depleted T cells, or PBMCs supplied cDNA or gDNA.

CDR3 length: 13 amino acids. Unmatched junction bases numbered 3, after V lost 5 bases and J lost 5 bases. The germline V gene has CDR1 SGHTA and CDR2 FQGTGA. Study processing details: Reference gene primer amplification yielded estimated nucleated cell counts. Clones were sequenced by immunoSEQ multiplex PCR, and TCRdb holds only the in-frame ones, with some missing. V, J and clone size reflect that table, while D and trimming were determined from the DNA. The repertoire includes some 160,000 clones, approximately 90% of them detected once, and approximately 2% sits in the top ten. This sequence originates from a middle-aged man who had recovered from COVID-19. Sequencing was done on a sample of peripheral blood. The chain is built from TRBV7-3 and TRBJ2-7; 10 bases match TRBD1. The CDR3, as DNA: TGTGCCAGCAGCATGGGACAGGGGAACGAGCAGTACTTC. This sequence encodes CASSMGQGNEQYF. The full variable domain, with the rest looked up from reference TRBV7-3 and TRBJ2-7, is GAGVSQTPSNKVTEKGKYVELRCDPISGHTALYWYRQSLGQGPEFLIYFQGTGAADDSGLPNDRFFAVRPEGSVSTLKIQRTERGDSAVYLCASSMGQGNEQYFGPGTRLTVT.